The present T cell receptor beta chain was sequenced within a study of CD8 T cells in Susac syndrome. This CDR3 has 14 residues. The germline gives CDR1 ENHRY, CDR2 SYGVKD. Trimming left V 4 bases short and J 2 bases short, with 11 bases between. RNA amounts of about 0.5 to 1 ug underwent reverse transcription with random hexamers. TCRdb re-derived calls from the immunoSEQ multiplex PCR reads in MiXCR, one entry per CDR3 protein. The sample has 70,000 to 85,000 distinct CDR3 sequences; 96% are singletons. The origin of this receptor is a human donor with Susac syndrome. Sequencing was carried out using CD8+ T cells from PBMCs. The chain carries TRBV10-3 and TRBJ2-5; D not resolved. The chain's CDR3 is CAISAPPWQETQYF. In DNA, the CDR3 is TGTGCCATCAGTGCTCCCCCTTGGCAAGAGACCCAGTACTTC.